This T cell receptor (beta chain) originates from a study of control samples from healthy donors and cancer patients. The CDR3 loop spans 14 amino acids. Germline loops: CDR1 SNHLY, CDR2 FYNNEI. Trimming removed 7 bases from V and 5 bases from J, with 17 bases in between. Using immunoSEQ multiplex PCR, the repertoire was profiled, and TCRdb retains in-frame clones only, with some absent. The sample includes about 130,000 clones, approximately 95% of them seen just once. Sequenced input: blood. The rearrangement joins TRBV2 to TRBJ2-5; D tentatively fits TRBD1 or TRBD2 (6 bases each). The clonotype comes from a man aged 25 to 40 in good health. The chain's CDR3 is CASNGGGGMETQYF. The DNA of the CDR3 is TGTGCCAGCAACGGAGGGGGAGGAATGGAGACCCAGTACTTC.